The rows below give T cell receptor beta chains drawn from one sample of a study of regulatory T cells in long-lasting Graves disease. TCRdb reprocessed the multiplex PCR reads via MiXCR and lists one record per CDR3 protein. The sample has approximately 250,000 distinct CDR3 sequences, around 16% seen once. This specimen was peripheral blood mononuclear cells (PBMCs), taken at new diagnosis, from a patient treated with antithyroid drugs. These receptors were taken from a female donor with Graves disease. CDR3s include the opening cysteine and the closing phenylalanine or tryptophan. D genes are given only for firm matches. Clone sizes are given selectively: once, few, many, or a class where the clone is expanded.

j_call | clone_size | d_call | v_call | cdr3_aa | cdr3_nt
TRBJ1-1 | many | TRBD1 | TRBV10-3 | CAIRPGQGNTEAFF | TGTGCCATCAGGCCGGGACAGGGAAACACTGAAGCTTTCTTT
TRBJ1-2 | many | . | TRBV4-2 | CASSQVTGTGYTF | TGTGCCAGCAGCCAAGTCACGGGGACAGGCTACACCTTC
TRBJ1-6 | many | TRBD1 | TRBV7-2 | CASSPDRGLSPLHF | TGTGCCAGCAGCCCGGACAGGGGGCTTTCACCCCTCCACTTT
TRBJ1-2 | . | . | TRBV7-9 | CASSLGEVGYTF | TGTGCCAGCAGCTTAGGGGAGGTCGGCTACACCTTC
TRBJ2-3 | few | . | TRBV7-9 | CASSLSGRETDTQYF | TGTGCCAGCAGCTTATCTGGCAGGGAAACAGATACGCAGTATTTT
TRBJ2-3 | many | . | TRBV24-1 | CAISTGDVTDTQYF | TGTGCCATCTCGACCGGGGACGTGACAGATACGCAGTATTTT
TRBJ1-3 | many | . | TRBV4-2 | CASSQDRRNTIYF | TGTGCCAGCAGCCAAGATCGTAGAAACACCATATATTTT
TRBJ1-4 | . | TRBD1 | TRBV11-1 | CASSKRDRGGEKLFF | TGTGCCAGCAGCAAGAGGGACAGGGGAGGAGAAAAACTGTTTTTT
TRBJ2-5 | many | . | TRBV11-2 | CASSLGLVAQYF | TGTGCCAGCAGCTTAGGGTTAGTGGCCCAGTACTTC
TRBJ1-3 | many | . | TRBV4-2 | CASSQEPITGNTIYF | TGTGCCAGCAGCCAAGAACCTATAACTGGAAACACCATATATTTT
TRBJ2-7 | few | . | TRBV5-6 | CASSLVGPPYEQYF | TGTGCCAGCAGCTTGGTCGGACCCCCCTACGAGCAGTACTTC
TRBJ2-3 | many | . | TRBV28 | CATDRATDTQYF | TGTGCCACCGATAGGGCCACAGATACGCAGTATTTT
TRBJ2-5 | . | TRBD2 | TRBV7-8 | CASSTGPGLAGGRGQETQYF | TGTGCCAGCAGCACGGGCCCCGGACTAGCGGGAGGAAGGGGGCAAGAGACCCAGTACTTC
TRBJ2-5 | . | TRBD2 | TRBV2 | CASNPTSGSLEETQYF | TGTGCCAGCAACCCGACTAGCGGGAGTCTTGAAGAGACCCAGTACTTC
TRBJ2-1 | many | TRBD2 | TRBV2 | CASSFGTSGSGEQFF | TGTGCCAGCAGTTTCGGGACTAGCGGGAGTGGGGAGCAGTTCTTC
TRBJ2-3 | many | . | TRBV7-2 | CASSLLAQSTDTQYF | TGTGCCAGCAGCTTATTGGCCCAGTCCACAGATACGCAGTATTTT
TRBJ2-3 | many | . | TRBV24-1 | CATGDAGRSTDTQYF | TGTGCCACCGGAGATGCAGGGCGAAGTACAGATACGCAGTATTTT
TRBJ2-5 | . | . | TRBV7-8 | CASSLERREAQYF | TGTGCCAGCAGCTTAGAGCGACGAGAGGCCCAGTACTTC
TRBJ2-5 | many | . | TRBV18 | CASSPQGETQYF | TGTGCCAGCTCACCCCAAGGAGAGACCCAGTACTTC
TRBJ2-5 | many | . | TRBV7-2 | CASSLVPGSETQYF | TGTGCCAGCAGCTTAGTTCCGGGATCAGAGACCCAGTACTTC
TRBJ2-1 | many | . | TRBV10-3 | CAISSQGSSSYNEQFF | TGTGCCATCAGTTCACAGGGATCGAGTTCCTACAATGAGCAGTTCTTC
TRBJ1-1 | . | . | TRBV6-1 | CASSSTIRYTEAFF | TGTGCCAGCAGCTCTACTATACGATACACTGAAGCTTTCTTT
TRBJ1-1 | many | TRBD1 | TRBV28 | CASTLTGVWNTEAFF | TGTGCCAGCACCTTAACAGGGGTGTGGAACACTGAAGCTTTCTTT
TRBJ2-1 | . | . | TRBV2 | CASPKRGGTINNEQFF | TGTGCCAGCCCGAAGCGAGGGGGGACGATCAACAATGAGCAGTTCTTC
TRBJ2-2 | few | . | TRBV7-3 | CASSLIRNTGELFF | TGTGCCAGCAGCTTAATTAGGAACACCGGGGAGCTGTTTTTT
TRBJ2-1 | many | . | TRBV14 | CASSVLTRVRHNEQFF | TGTGCCAGCAGCGTCCTGACTAGAGTCAGGCATAATGAGCAGTTCTTC
TRBJ2-1 | many | . | TRBV11-3 | CASRGRSSYNEQFF | TGTGCCAGCCGGGGGCGAAGCTCCTACAATGAGCAGTTCTTC
TRBJ2-7 | few | TRBD1 | TRBV7-2 | CASGDRVHEQYF | TGTGCCAGCGGGGACAGGGTTCACGAGCAGTACTTC
TRBJ1-5 | . | TRBD1 | TRBV19 | CATATGGFQPQHF | TGTGCCACCGCGACAGGGGGGTTTCAGCCCCAGCATTTT
TRBJ2-4 | . | . | TRBV2 | CASRARLLGLAKNIQYF | TGTGCCAGCAGAGCTCGGCTCCTCGGGCTAGCCAAAAACATTCAGTACTTC
TRBJ1-2 | many | . | TRBV3-1 | CASSPSQGNGYTF | TGTGCCAGCAGCCCCTCTCAGGGGAATGGCTACACCTTC
TRBJ2-1 | many | TRBD2 | TRBV7-9 | CASSLRGTTSGRYNEQFF | TGTGCCAGCAGCTTACGGGGCACGACTAGCGGGCGATACAATGAGCAGTTCTTC
TRBJ2-7 | many | TRBD2 | TRBV13 | CASSRRAGGYEQYF | TGTGCCAGCAGCCGGCGGGCGGGAGGATACGAGCAGTACTTC
TRBJ2-1 | . | . | TRBV9 | CASSVVGESSYNEQFF | TGTGCCAGCAGCGTAGTCGGGGAGAGCTCCTACAATGAGCAGTTCTTC
TRBJ2-3 | many | . | TRBV27 | CASSLFGTDTQYF | TGTGCCAGCAGTTTATTCGGGACAGATACGCAGTATTTT
TRBJ1-1 | many | . | TRBV28 | CASSLSRMNTEAFF | TGTGCCAGCAGCTTATCGCGGATGAACACTGAAGCTTTCTTT
TRBJ1-6 | many | TRBD1 | TRBV6-4 | CASATGENSPLHF | TGTGCCAGCGCGACAGGGGAAAATTCACCCCTCCACTTT
TRBJ1-1 | many | . | TRBV12-3/TRBV12-4 | CASNWGTRAGEAFF | TGTGCCAGCAACTGGGGGACCCGGGCTGGTGAAGCTTTCTTT
TRBJ2-5 | . | TRBD2 | TRBV19 | CASSPASGRAVWETQYF | TGTGCCAGTAGTCCGGCGAGTGGGAGGGCCGTATGGGAGACCCAGTACTTC
TRBJ1-1 | many | TRBD1 | TRBV30 | CAWSVQGTEAFF | TGTGCCTGGAGTGTACAGGGGACTGAAGCTTTCTTT
TRBJ2-7 | many | TRBD1 | TRBV12-5 | CASARTGAYEQYF | TGTGCTAGTGCTCGGACAGGGGCCTACGAGCAGTACTTC
TRBJ2-3 | few | TRBD2 | TRBV20-1 | CSTNYPSGDTQYF | TGCAGTACTAATTACCCTAGCGGAGATACGCAGTATTTT
TRBJ2-3 | many | . | TRBV2 | CASSENTATDTQYF | TGTGCCAGCAGTGAGAACACAGCCACAGATACGCAGTATTTT
TRBJ2-7 | many | TRBD2 | TRBV20-1 | CSARDYRSGTEQYF | TGCAGTGCTAGAGATTATAGGAGCGGGACCGAGCAGTACTTC
TRBJ2-5 | many | TRBD1 | TRBV2 | CASSESGQGETQYF | TGTGCCAGCAGTGAGTCGGGACAGGGAGAGACCCAGTACTTC
TRBJ2-1 | many | TRBD1 | TRBV2 | CASRIGQGDEQFF | TGTGCCAGCAGGATCGGACAGGGCGATGAGCAGTTCTTC
TRBJ2-5 | many | . | TRBV6-1 | CASRTNREETQYF | TGTGCCAGCAGAACGAACAGGGAAGAGACCCAGTACTTC
TRBJ2-1 | . | . | TRBV11-2 | CASSLSLGAAGYNEQFF | TGTGCCAGCAGCTTATCCTTGGGGGCTGCGGGGTACAATGAGCAGTTCTTC
TRBJ2-4 | few | TRBD2 | TRBV19 | CACGGRSTKNIQYF | TGTGCCTGCGGCGGGAGATCAACCAAAAACATTCAGTACTTC
TRBJ2-3 | many | TRBD2 | TRBV6-2/TRBV6-3 | CASSYWPAGDLDTQYF | TGTGCCAGCAGTTACTGGCCAGCGGGAGATCTAGATACGCAGTATTTT
TRBJ2-1 | few | . | TRBV7-3 | CASSATGNEQFF | TGTGCCAGCAGCGCGACTGGGAATGAGCAGTTCTTC
TRBJ2-7 | many | . | TRBV29-1 | CSVGSVEQYF | TGCAGCGTGGGATCTGTGGAGCAGTACTTC
TRBJ2-5 | . | . | TRBV12-5 | CASGLGLQETQYF | TGTGCTAGTGGTTTGGGGCTCCAAGAGACCCAGTACTTC
TRBJ2-7 | . | TRBD2 | TRBV6-1 | CASIHSGGRISYEQYF | TGTGCCAGCATCCACTCGGGAGGGAGGATATCCTACGAGCAGTACTTC
TRBJ1-1 | many | . | TRBV19 | CASSPLGSSEAFF | TGTGCCAGTAGCCCCCTCGGGAGTAGTGAAGCTTTCTTT
TRBJ2-4 | . | . | TRBV12-3/TRBV12-4 | CASSLSAAKNIQYF | TGTGCCAGCAGTTTAAGTGCGGCCAAAAACATTCAGTACTTC
TRBJ1-1 | many | . | TRBV20-1 | CSARDKDTSNTEAFF | TGCAGTGCTAGAGATAAGGACACTTCGAACACTGAAGCTTTCTTT
TRBJ1-2 | . | . | TRBV12-3/TRBV12-4 | CASSPRAPGGYTF | TGTGCCAGCAGTCCCAGGGCCCCGGGAGGCTACACCTTC
TRBJ2-1 | many | TRBD2 | TRBV4-1 | CASSQGTSGRDEQFF | TGCGCCAGCAGCCAAGGGACTAGCGGGAGAGATGAGCAGTTCTTC